Following are 13 T cell receptor beta chains from one sample sequenced in a study of T cell responses to AZD1222 COVID-19 vaccine (dated by TCRdb to the early 2020s). The method behind the library was the immunoSEQ multiplex PCR assay. As stored in TCRdb, this immuneACCESS dataset retains in-frame rearrangements with V and J assigned. A fraction of the clones does not appear; measured against another copy, unresolved V genes explain less than half of the discrepancy, and the remainder lacks a known reason. A total of around 99,000 clones appear in this sample, about nine tenths of them only once. 4% to 6% of the sample comes from the top ten. The time point tag for this specimen amounts to: baseline before first vaccination. The specimen comprised peripheral blood, sampled on day 0 of AZD1222 vaccination. The receptors were gathered from an adult in good health.

The gene calls are TRBV2 and TRBJ1-4; a possible D gene is TRBD1 (5 bases). This CDR3 is built from 15 residues. Germline CDR1 is SNHLY and CDR2 is FYNNEI. V gave up 3 bases and J gave up 7 bases, with 15 bases separating them. In DNA, the CDR3 is TGTGCCAGCAGTGATTTGGGTGGGGGACCTGAAAAACTGTTTTTT. Translation gives CASSDLGGGPEKLFF.

CDR3 amino acids: CASSLWRRNQETQYF. DNA of the CDR3: TGTGCCAGCAGTTTATGGAGGAGGAATCAAGAGACCCAGTACTTC. The rearrangement joins TRBV28 to TRBJ2-5; TRBD2 might be the D (5 bases). The CDR3 is 15 residues long. Germline CDR1 is MDHEN and CDR2 is SYDVKM. V lost 0 bases to trimming and J lost 2 bases, with 10 bases between them.

CDR3 amino acids: CASSRYRQEIRQYF. In nucleotides, the CDR3 is TGCGCCAGCAGCCGCTATCGACAGGAGATACGGCAGTACTTC. The V gene is TRBV5-1, the J gene TRBJ2-7; maybe TRBD1 (6 bases). Trimming removed 4 bases from V and 9 bases from J, with 20 bases in between. There are 14 residues in the CDR3. CDR1 is SGHRS and CDR2 is YFSETQ in the germline V gene.

The chain joins TRBV24-1 to TRBJ2-7, with D tentatively TRBD1 or TRBD2 (6 bases each). CDR1 is KGHDR, CDR2 SFDVKD, per germline. The ends were cut back, 4 bases at V and 6 bases at J, with 24 bases in the middle. The CDR3 extends over 17 amino acids. The CDR3 sequence: CATSDSSEGGPRGEQYF. Written as DNA, the CDR3 is TGTGCCACCAGTGACTCTTCGGAGGGGGGCCCTCGTGGCGAGCAGTACTTC.

This chain uses TRBV19 with TRBJ2-6, with D possibly matching TRBD1 (6 bases). This CDR3 is 15 amino acids long. The germline CDR1 and CDR2 sequences are LNHDA and SQIVND (reference sequence). V gave up 7 bases and J gave up 4 bases, with 14 bases separating them. The CDR3 region is CASKRDTSGANVLTF. The CDR3 coding sequence is TGTGCCAGTAAACGGGACACTTCGGGGGCCAACGTCCTGACTTTC.

This chain joins TRBV3-1 (or the pseudogene TRBV3-2) and TRBJ2-7; tentatively, D is TRBD2 (5 bases). Trimming stripped 0 bases from V and 3 bases from J, with 12 bases between. Germline V gene sequence: CDR1 LGHDT, CDR2 YNNKEL (reference sequence). This CDR3 contains 15 residues. The CDR3 DNA reads TGTGCCAGCAGCCAAGATCGGGGTGGGTTCTACGAGCAGTACTTC. This translates into CASSQDRGGFYEQYF.

The chain carries TRBV28 and TRBJ1-1; D is ambiguous. This CDR3 is 13 amino acids long. The germline CDR1 and CDR2 sequences are MDHEN and SYDVKM. The V gene lost 11 bases and the J gene lost 2 bases, with 15 bases spanning the gap. This chain's CDR3 is CASRRDLNTEAFF. The CDR3, as DNA: TGTGCCTCCCGGAGGGATCTAAACACTGAAGCTTTCTTT.

The J gene is TRBJ2-7, the V gene TRBV5-1, with a tentative D call TRBD2 (5 bases). CDR3 size: 14 residues. Germline assignment: CDR1 SGHRS and CDR2 YFSETQ. Trimming stripped 4 bases from V and 1 base from J, with 12 bases between. The CDR3 nucleotides are TGCGCCAGCAGCCCGAGGACTGCATCCTACGAGCAGTACTTC. As protein: CASSPRTASYEQYF. The variable domain in full, with the rest retrieved from reference TRBV5-1 and TRBJ2-7, is KAGVTQTPRYLIKTRGQQVTLSCSPISGHRSVSWYQQTPGQGLQFLFEYFSETQRNKGNFPGRFSGRQFSNSRSEMNVSTLELGDSALYLCASSPRTASYEQYFGPGTRLTVT.

CDR3 amino acids: CASSPGVRYGYTF. As DNA, the CDR3 is TGTGCCAGCAGTCCCGGCGTCCGCTATGGCTACACCTTC. The chain has TRBV12-3 or TRBV12-4 and TRBJ1-2; D unresolved. The germline V and J ends were trimmed by 5 bases and 4 bases, with 11 bases remaining between them. The CDR3 spans 13 residues.

This rearrangement joins TRBV5-1 to TRBJ2-3; D remains ambiguous. Germline V gene data show CDR1 as SGHRS and CDR2 as YFSETQ. The CDR3 consists of 13 residues. Trimming took off 6 bases at V and 2 bases at J, with 10 bases between the two ends. The CDR3 sequence: CASMGPNTDTQYF. The CDR3 DNA reads as TGCGCCAGCATGGGCCCGAACACAGATACGCAGTATTTT.

The rearrangement links TRBV6-5 to TRBJ2-2, with D maybe TRBD2 (5 bases). This CDR3 has 14 amino acids. Deletions cut 7 bases from V and 3 bases from J, with 12 bases between. CDR1 is MNHEY, CDR2 SVGAGI, per germline. The CDR3 DNA reads as TGTGCCAGCACGCCCGGGATTGACACCGGGGAGCTGTTTTTT. It is translated as CASTPGIDTGELFF.

This sequence joins TRBV4-1 and TRBJ1-5; D is perhaps TRBD1 (6 bases). V was clipped by 4 bases and J by 3 bases, with 10 bases between them. Per germline, CDR1 MGHRA and CDR2 YSYEKL. The CDR3 is 14 amino acids. The CDR3 reads CASSPLGANQPQHF. The CDR3 bases are TGCGCCAGCAGCCCCTTGGGGGCCAATCAGCCCCAGCATTTT.

The rearrangement links TRBV7-8 to TRBJ2-2, with D unclear. CDR3 length equals 14 residues. Germline values: CDR1 SGHVS, CDR2 FQNEAQ. Trimming removed 3 bases from V and 6 bases from J, with 11 bases in between. The CDR3 reads CASSFSSVAGELFF. The DNA of the CDR3 is TGTGCCAGCAGCTTCTCCTCTGTCGCCGGGGAGCTGTTTTTT.